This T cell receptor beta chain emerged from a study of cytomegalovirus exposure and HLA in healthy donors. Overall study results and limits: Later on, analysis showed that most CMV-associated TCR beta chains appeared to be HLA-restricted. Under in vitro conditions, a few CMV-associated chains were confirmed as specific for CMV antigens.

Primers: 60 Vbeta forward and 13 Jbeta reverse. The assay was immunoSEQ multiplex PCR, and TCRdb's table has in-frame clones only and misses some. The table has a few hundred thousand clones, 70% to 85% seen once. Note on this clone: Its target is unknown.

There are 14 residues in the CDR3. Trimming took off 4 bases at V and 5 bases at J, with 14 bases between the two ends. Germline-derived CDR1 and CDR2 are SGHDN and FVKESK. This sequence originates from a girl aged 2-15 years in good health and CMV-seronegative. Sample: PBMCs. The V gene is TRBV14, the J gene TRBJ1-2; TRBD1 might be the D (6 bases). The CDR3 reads CASSPQQGGYGYTF. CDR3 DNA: TGTGCCAGCAGCCCCCAACAGGGAGGGTATGGCTACACCTTC.